The 16 T cell receptor beta chains reported below all come from one sample, sequenced in a study of T cells in Graves' hyperthyroidism and ophthalmopathy. Template material for amplifying TCR beta CDR3 regions consisted of RNA transcripts. Researchers ran a first-round RT-PCR on the TCR CDR3 using the HTBI primer set. In TCRdb, the multiplex PCR reads were re-called with MiXCR into one record per CDR3 protein. Among some 620,000 distinct CDR3 sequences listed, around 16% were seen once. The sample comprised blood. These receptors were obtained from a woman aged 25 to 39 with Graves' hyperthyroidism.

This clonotype was seen many times. The chain uses TRBV2 and TRBJ2-7; 7 positions agree with TRBD1. CDR3 length: 13 residues. Germline V CDR1 and CDR2: SNHLY, FYNNEI. Germline trimming cut 8 bases from V and 9 bases from J; bases unmatched to any gene: 13. CDR3 sequence: CASHGTVRSGQYF. The CDR3 nucleotides read TGTGCCAGCCACGGGACAGTTCGATCAGGGCAGTACTTC.

This clonotype was counted ten times or more. V usage is TRBV6-1 and J usage is TRBJ1-2; the match to TRBD1 covers 7 bases. J was trimmed by 4 bases and V by 7 bases; bases with no gene match: 3. The CDR3 consists of 12 residues. The germline V gene encodes CDR1 MNHNS and CDR2 SASEGT. The DNA of the CDR3 is TGTGCCAGCACCAGACAGGGCTATGGCTACACCTTC. Protein sequence: CASTRQGYGYTF.

There are a few counts of this clonotype. The chain couples TRBV5-4 to TRBJ2-5, with unresolved D. V was shortened by 0 bases and J by 2 bases, with 8 bases between the two germline ends. There are 14 residues in the CDR3. The V gene's germline CDR1 is SGHNT and CDR2 YYREEE (reference sequence). CDR3: CASSLGSDQETQYF. CDR3 nucleotides: TGTGCCAGCAGCTTGGGGTCGGATCAAGAGACCCAGTACTTC.

This chain connects TRBV7-2 to TRBJ2-2; weak D call: TRBD2 (6 bases). In germline, CDR1 is SGHTA, CDR2 FQGNSA. With 5 bases removed from V and 4 bases from J, the gap between germline ends came to 14 bases. The CDR3 spans 15 residues. The CDR3 DNA follows: TGTGCCAGCAGCCGGAGGGGCTTCGGCACCGGGGAGCTGTTTTTT. As protein: CASSRRGFGTGELFF.

This clonotype was recorded at least ten times. This chain uses TRBV12-3 or TRBV12-4 with TRBJ2-3; the match to TRBD2 covers 9 bases. Trimming cost V 11 bases and J 2 bases; bases outside gene matches: 14. This CDR3 comprises 16 residues. In nucleotides, the CDR3 is TGTGCCTCCGGGAGCTCCGGGACTAGCAACACAGATACGCAGTATTTT. This sequence encodes CASGSSGTSNTDTQYF.

This clonotype was observed a handful of times. CDR3 residues: CASSAGQGLTEQYF. CDR3 coding DNA: TGTGCCAGTAGTGCGGGACAGGGGTTGACCGAGCAGTACTTC. The chain joins TRBV19 to TRBJ2-7; 10 bases fit TRBD1. CDR3 length: 14 amino acids. Germline assignment: CDR1 LNHDA and CDR2 SQIVND (reference sequence). V shed 5 bases and J 6 bases; nucleotides not matched to a gene: 7.

The chain is built from TRBV6-1 and TRBJ1-5; TRBD1 is a possible D gene (6 bases). The V and J ends lost 9 bases and 2 bases respectively, with 14 bases between them. Germline V gives CDR1 MNHNS, CDR2 SASEGT. The CDR3 is 14 amino acids. The CDR3 DNA reads as TGTGCCAGTCGGCCAGGGGAAGGCAATCAGCCCCAGCATTTT. Residues: CASRPGEGNQPQHF.

This clonotype was counted many times. This sequence joins TRBV28 and TRBJ2-7; 13 bases are shared with TRBD2. The germline gives CDR1 MDHEN, CDR2 SYDVKM. The V segment lost 4 bases and the J segment 3 bases; nucleotides outside the gene matches: 6. The CDR3 sequence is 16 residues long. The CDR3 reads CASSSTGLAGIYEQYF. The DNA for the CDR3 is TGTGCCAGCAGTTCGACGGGACTAGCGGGAATCTACGAGCAGTACTTC.

The V call is TRBV6-1, the J call TRBJ2-3, with 8 nucleotides matching TRBD2. The junction had 12 bases not matched to a gene; V was cut back by 5 bases and J by 8 bases. Germline-derived CDR1 and CDR2 are MNHNS and SASEGT. The CDR3 length is 15 residues. The CDR3 sequence: CASSPLRSGKATQYF. The CDR3 nucleotides read TGTGCCAGCAGTCCCCTACGTAGCGGGAAGGCTACGCAGTATTTT.

This clonotype was recorded a few times. This chain uses TRBV4-1 with TRBJ1-1, with TRBD1 identical over 7 bases. The germline V gene has CDR1 MGHRA and CDR2 YSYEKL. J gave up 1 base and V 3 bases, and 8 bases lay outside the gene matches. This CDR3 comprises 16 residues. CDR3 residues: CASSHVYRTGNTEAFF. The CDR3 DNA is TGCGCCAGCAGCCATGTGTACAGGACAGGGAACACTGAAGCTTTCTTT.

This sequence joins TRBV6-9 and TRBJ2-5, with 7 bases lining up with TRBD1. Germline values: CDR1 MNHGY, CDR2 SVAAGI. The CDR3 runs to 15 residues. The ends lost 4 bases at V and 3 bases at J; junction bases unmatched: 8. The CDR3 protein is CASSSLGQEKETQYF. The CDR3 bases are TGTGCCAGCAGTTCCCTCGGACAGGAGAAAGAGACCCAGTACTTC.

This clonotype has at least ten counts. The chain is built from TRBV12-3 or TRBV12-4 and TRBJ2-1, with 11 nucleotides matching TRBD2. With V trimmed by 6 bases and J by 1 base, 5 bases remained unmatched. The CDR3 totals 16 residues. The CDR3 region is CASRPTSGSSYNEQFF. CDR3 DNA: TGTGCCAGCAGGCCCACTAGCGGGAGTTCCTACAATGAGCAGTTCTTC.

The V call is TRBV13, the J call TRBJ2-7, with TRBD1 matching over 9 bases. V was pared by 5 bases and J by 4 bases, with 6 bases of the junction left unmatched. This CDR3 region has 14 residues. In germline, CDR1 is PRHDT, CDR2 FYEKMQ (reference sequence). The CDR3 protein is CASSIRDRVYEQYF. The CDR3 coding sequence is TGTGCCAGCAGCATCCGGGACAGGGTATACGAGCAGTACTTC.

The chain recombines TRBV30 with TRBJ2-6; 7 bases line up with TRBD1. Germline V gene lookup returns CDR1 GTSNPN and CDR2 SVGIG (reference sequence). The length of the CDR3 is 17 residues. Losses at the gene ends were 3 bases for V and 0 bases for J; bases not matched to a gene: 8. This chain's CDR3 is CAWSIQGHPSGANVLTF. CDR3 nucleotides: TGTGCCTGGAGCATACAGGGGCACCCCTCTGGGGCCAACGTCCTGACTTTC.

This clonotype was counted many times. The rearrangement joins TRBV13 to TRBJ2-7, with D perhaps matching TRBD1 (6 bases). Trimming left V 3 bases short and J 2 bases short, with 17 bases between. The CDR3 is 16 amino acids. Looked up from germline, CDR1 is PRHDT and CDR2 is FYEKMQ (reference sequence). The CDR3 is CASSFKVQGLTYEQYF. CDR3 DNA sequence: TGTGCCAGCAGCTTTAAAGTACAGGGCCTCACCTACGAGCAGTACTTC.

The V call is TRBV6-5, the J call TRBJ2-1; TRBD2 aligns across 11 bases. Germline-derived CDR1 and CDR2 are MNHEY and SVGAGI. V was pared by 0 bases and J by 6 bases, with 4 bases of the junction left unmatched. The length of the CDR3 is 16 residues. CDR3: CASSYSILAGVNEQFF. CDR3 bases: TGTGCCAGCAGTTACTCAATACTAGCGGGAGTCAATGAGCAGTTCTTC.